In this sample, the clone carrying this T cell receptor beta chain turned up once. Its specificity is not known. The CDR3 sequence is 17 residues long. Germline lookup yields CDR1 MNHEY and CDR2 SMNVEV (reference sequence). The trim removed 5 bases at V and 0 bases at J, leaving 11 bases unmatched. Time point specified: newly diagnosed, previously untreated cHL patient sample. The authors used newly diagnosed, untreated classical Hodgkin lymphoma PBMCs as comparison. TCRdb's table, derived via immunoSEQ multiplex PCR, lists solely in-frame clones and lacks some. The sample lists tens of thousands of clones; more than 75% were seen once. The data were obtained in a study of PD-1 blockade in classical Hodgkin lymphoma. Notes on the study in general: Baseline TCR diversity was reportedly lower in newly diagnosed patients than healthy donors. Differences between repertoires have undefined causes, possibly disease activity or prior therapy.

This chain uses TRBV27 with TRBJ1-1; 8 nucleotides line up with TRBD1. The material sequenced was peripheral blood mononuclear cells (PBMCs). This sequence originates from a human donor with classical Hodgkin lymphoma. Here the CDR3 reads CASSTRTGRTMNTEAFF. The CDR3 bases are TGTGCCAGCAGTACAAGGACAGGGCGTACGATGAACACTGAAGCTTTCTTT.